The entry below gives a single T cell receptor (beta chain) sequence along with its context. Its antigen remains unknown. Only in-frame clones appear in the TCRdb table, and some are missing; sequencing was by immunoSEQ multiplex PCR. The sample records more than 55,000 clones, approximately 72% being singletons. This entry is derived from a study of vaccination effects on CD4 cells after COVID-19. The culture ran for about 10 days, and then CD4+ T cells were isolated. Each participant received a vaccine that was either BNT162b2 or mRNA-1273, given as two doses. The TCR comes from a human donor who received a COVID-19 vaccine. The input for sequencing was CD4+ T cells from PBMCs cultured without peptide, taken after COVID-19 vaccination.

The CDR3 reads CASSPQGHRGGTEAFF. In nucleotides, the CDR3 is TGTGCCAGCAGTCCTCAGGGCCACAGGGGTGGCACTGAAGCTTTCTTT. The chain couples TRBV28 to TRBJ1-1, with 7 bases matching TRBD1. V dropped 5 bases and J dropped 4; count of bases not matched to a gene: 13. This CDR3 comprises 16 residues. Germline V lookup: CDR1 MDHEN, CDR2 SYDVKM.